This T cell receptor beta chain was found in a study of blood T cell repertoires in COVID-19. Authors' analysis steps: Estimation of nucleated cell counts relied on the amplification of reference gene primers. The method was immunoSEQ multiplex PCR; TCRdb's version includes in-frame clones alone and lacks a portion of them. D and trimming come from the DNA, and the V and J calls and clone size come from that table. The sample yields 250,000 to 300,000 clones, approximately 90% seen once. Germline V lookup: CDR1 LGHDT, CDR2 YNNKEL (reference sequence). V shed 1 base and J shed 4 bases, with 13 bases lying between them. The CDR3 runs 15 residues.

The sample was PBMCs or T cells enriched from blood (not recorded which). The chain joins TRBV3-1 (or the pseudogene TRBV3-2) to TRBJ2-5, with D possibly being TRBD2 (7 bases). This TCR was recovered from a woman aged 60 to 75 in a cohort exposed to, infected with or recovered from COVID-19 (not recorded which). DNA for the CDR3: TGTGCCAGCAGCCAAGGGGGGGGGCACGGAGAGACCCAGTACTTC. Encoded protein: CASSQGGGHGETQYF.